These 3 T cell receptor beta chains were all obtained from the same sample, sequenced in a study of regulatory T cells in long-lasting Graves disease. Time point noted: newly diagnosed GD, antithyroid drugs for less than 3 months. Scientists built the TCR library using RNA that was extracted from PBMCs. Arm-PCR of CDR3 regions and iRepertoire HTBI primers were used to build TCR beta libraries. MiXCR was run by TCRdb on the multiplex PCR reads, yielding one entry per CDR3 protein. The table includes 520,000 or so distinct CDR3 sequences, about 11% detected once. These data are also associated with another study on T cells in Graves' hyperthyroidism and ophthalmopathy.

This material consisted of peripheral blood mononuclear cells (PBMCs), taken at new diagnosis, from a patient treated with antithyroid drugs. The origin of the receptors is a woman aged 25 to 39 with Graves disease.

This clonotype was counted many times. The V gene is TRBV10-3, the J gene TRBJ2-1, with 12 bases fitting TRBD1. V lost 6 bases and J lost 6; bases outside the gene matches: 6. Germline V gene lookup returns CDR1 ENHRY and CDR2 SYGVKD. The CDR3 has 15 residues. CDR3: CAIRGGQGASNEQFF. The CDR3, as DNA: TGTGCCATCAGGGGGGGACAGGGGGCGAGCAATGAGCAGTTCTTC.

In this sample, this clonotype turned up many times. This chain links TRBV24-1 with TRBJ2-7, with 7 bases fitting TRBD1. V trimming: 9 bases; J trimming: 0 bases; junction bases outside the gene matches: 4. The V gene's germline CDR1 is KGHDR and CDR2 SFDVKD. CDR3 size: 13 residues. CDR3 sequence reads: CATSRQGSYEQYF. Here the CDR3 DNA reads TGTGCCACCTCTCGACAGGGCTCCTACGAGCAGTACTTC.

This clonotype was counted only a few times. As DNA, the CDR3 is TGTGCCAGCTCACCACCGGCCAGGGGGCACACTGAAGCTTTCTTT. This translates into CASSPPARGHTEAFF. The chain is built from TRBV18 and TRBJ1-1; 8 bases align to TRBD1. CDR3 length: 15 residues. V shed 0 bases, J shed 3 bases, and the junction held 3 bases outside the gene matches. Looked up from germline, CDR1 is KGHSH and CDR2 is LQKENI.